Listed below are T cell receptor beta chains from one sample, sequenced in a study of T cell changes during pregnancy in multiple sclerosis. Profiled with immunoSEQ multiplex PCR; TCRdb holds only in-frame clones, not every one. The table has roughly 30,000 clones, around 90% seen once. The sequencing here drew on CD4+ T cells from peripheral blood mononuclear cells, taken in the first trimester of pregnancy. All receptors come from a female donor in good health, enrolled as a control in a pregnancy study. Each CDR3 is given with its conserved first and last residue. The D gene is left open where the match is weak. Clone sizes are given selectively: once, few, many, or a class where the clone is expanded.

j_gene: TRBJ1-2; v_gene: TRBV30; d_gene: TRBD1; abundance: -; CDR3nt: TGTGCCTGGAGGTTACAGGGGAGTTATGGCTACACCTTC; CDR3aa: CAWRLQGSYGYTF
j_gene: TRBJ2-5; v_gene: TRBV5-1; d_gene: TRBD1; abundance: -; CDR3nt: TGCGCCAGCAGCTTGGCCTTAGACAGGGGAGAGACCCAGTACTTC; CDR3aa: CASSLALDRGETQYF
j_gene: TRBJ2-2; v_gene: TRBV6-5; d_gene: TRBD1; abundance: -; CDR3nt: TGTGCCAGCAGTTGGACAGGGCTGAACACCGGGGAGCTGTTTTTT; CDR3aa: CASSWTGLNTGELFF
j_gene: TRBJ2-2; v_gene: TRBV30; d_gene: TRBD1; abundance: -; CDR3nt: TGTGCCTGGAAAGGACAGGGGCCGGCCGGGGAGCTGTTTTTT; CDR3aa: CAWKGQGPAGELFF
j_gene: TRBJ1-4; v_gene: TRBV19; d_gene: -; abundance: -; CDR3nt: TGTGCCAGTACCCTCCGGGAAAGTGGTGAAAAACTGTTTTTT; CDR3aa: CASTLRESGEKLFF
j_gene: TRBJ1-1; v_gene: TRBV5-1; d_gene: -; abundance: -; CDR3nt: TGCGCCAGCAGTCGGACAGAGAACACTGAAGCTTTCTTT; CDR3aa: CASSRTENTEAFF
j_gene: TRBJ2-5; v_gene: TRBV7-2; d_gene: -; abundance: once; CDR3nt: TGTGCCAGCAGCTTAGAGCGCCTAGCGAAGCAGACCCAGTACTTC; CDR3aa: CASSLERLAKQTQYF
j_gene: TRBJ2-1; v_gene: TRBV27; d_gene: TRBD2; abundance: -; CDR3nt: TGTGCCAGCAGTCTGACTAGCCTCCTATACAATGAGCAGTTCTTC; CDR3aa: CASSLTSLLYNEQFF
j_gene: TRBJ1-5; v_gene: TRBV30; d_gene: -; abundance: -; CDR3nt: TGTGCCTGGAGTGTACGGCAGGGGCAGAATCAGCCCCAGCATTTT; CDR3aa: CAWSVRQGQNQPQHF
j_gene: TRBJ2-6; v_gene: TRBV5-8; d_gene: -; abundance: -; CDR3nt: TGTGCCAGCAGCGATCTACAGGGTCAGCCGGGGTTCGGGGCCAACGTCCTGACTTTC; CDR3aa: CASSDLQGQPGFGANVLTF
j_gene: TRBJ1-6; v_gene: TRBV27; d_gene: TRBD1; abundance: -; CDR3nt: TGTGCCAGCAACACGGACAGGGCGAGTTCACCCCTCCACTTT; CDR3aa: CASNTDRASSPLHF
j_gene: TRBJ1-1; v_gene: TRBV7-9; d_gene: TRBD1; abundance: -; CDR3nt: TGTGCCAGCAGCCTCGGACAGGGGGCGAGAACTGAAGCTTTCTTT; CDR3aa: CASSLGQGARTEAFF
j_gene: TRBJ2-2; v_gene: TRBV19; d_gene: TRBD1; abundance: -; CDR3nt: TGTGCCAGTAGTATCGGACCGGGACAGGGGGACACCGGGGAGCTGTTTTTT; CDR3aa: CASSIGPGQGDTGELFF
j_gene: TRBJ1-2; v_gene: TRBV5-1; d_gene: TRBD1; abundance: -; CDR3nt: TGCGCCAGCACTTGGGGGACAGGGGGCTTACCTAACTATGGCTACACCTTC; CDR3aa: CASTWGTGGLPNYGYTF
j_gene: TRBJ2-1; v_gene: TRBV19; d_gene: TRBD2; abundance: -; CDR3nt: TGTGCCAGTAGCCATGATTTCACTAGCGGCGCTACCTACAATGAGCAGTTCTTC; CDR3aa: CASSHDFTSGATYNEQFF
j_gene: TRBJ2-7; v_gene: TRBV18; d_gene: TRBD1; abundance: -; CDR3nt: TGTGCCAGCTCACCAACCGACAGGGCCCTCTCCTACGAGCAGTACTTC; CDR3aa: CASSPTDRALSYEQYF
j_gene: TRBJ2-5; v_gene: TRBV18; d_gene: TRBD1; abundance: -; CDR3nt: TGTGCCAGCTCACCCCCGGGACAGGGATGGGAGACCCAGTACTTC; CDR3aa: CASSPPGQGWETQYF
j_gene: TRBJ1-1; v_gene: TRBV28; d_gene: TRBD1; abundance: -; CDR3nt: TGTGCCAGCAGTTTACTACGGTTGGACAGGGTCGGAAACACTGAAGCTTTCTTT; CDR3aa: CASSLLRLDRVGNTEAFF
j_gene: TRBJ1-3; v_gene: TRBV6-1; d_gene: TRBD1; abundance: -; CDR3nt: TGTGCCAGCAGTTTTGACAGGGGGCACACCATATATTTT; CDR3aa: CASSFDRGHTIYF
j_gene: TRBJ2-7; v_gene: TRBV18; d_gene: TRBD2; abundance: -; CDR3nt: TGTGCCAGCTCACCAGGTAGCGGGAGCTCCTACGAGCAGTACTTC; CDR3aa: CASSPGSGSSYEQYF
j_gene: TRBJ1-2; v_gene: TRBV11-2; d_gene: -; abundance: -; CDR3nt: TGTGCCAGCAGCTCCATCCGGGGGTGGAACTATGGCTACACCTTC; CDR3aa: CASSSIRGWNYGYTF
j_gene: TRBJ2-1; v_gene: TRBV18; d_gene: -; abundance: -; CDR3nt: TGTGCCAGCTCACCTCCCAACCGCGGGGGCCCTAGCTCCTACAATGAGCAGTTCTTC; CDR3aa: CASSPPNRGGPSSYNEQFF
j_gene: TRBJ1-3; v_gene: TRBV14; d_gene: -; abundance: few; CDR3nt: TGTGCCAGCGGGGACTCGGGAAACACCATATATTTT; CDR3aa: CASGDSGNTIYF
j_gene: TRBJ2-7; v_gene: TRBV28; d_gene: TRBD1; abundance: -; CDR3nt: TGTGCCAGCACCTTGACAGGGGGCCTCCCCAGGTACTTC; CDR3aa: CASTLTGGLPRYF
j_gene: TRBJ2-5; v_gene: TRBV7-2; d_gene: TRBD2; abundance: -; CDR3nt: TGTGCCAGCAGCCCCCCAGGACTAGCGGGAGTAGAGACCCAGTACTTC; CDR3aa: CASSPPGLAGVETQYF
j_gene: TRBJ1-6; v_gene: TRBV6-6; d_gene: -; abundance: -; CDR3nt: TGTGCCAGCACCCGGGGGGACGTAGATTCACCCCTCCACTTT; CDR3aa: CASTRGDVDSPLHF
j_gene: TRBJ2-3; v_gene: TRBV27; d_gene: -; abundance: -; CDR3nt: TGTGCCAGCAGTTTCGGACAGAGCACGGATACGCAGTATTTT; CDR3aa: CASSFGQSTDTQYF
j_gene: TRBJ1-1; v_gene: TRBV10-3; d_gene: TRBD1; abundance: -; CDR3nt: TGTGCCATCAGCCGCGACAGGGAAATAAACACTGAAGCTTTCTTT; CDR3aa: CAISRDREINTEAFF
j_gene: TRBJ1-6; v_gene: TRBV7-8; d_gene: -; abundance: -; CDR3nt: TGTGCCAGCGGGGCGACAGCCCATTATAATTCACCCCTCCACTTT; CDR3aa: CASGATAHYNSPLHF
j_gene: TRBJ2-1; v_gene: TRBV5-1; d_gene: TRBD2; abundance: -; CDR3nt: TGCGCCAGCAGTGGCCAGGGACTAGCGGGAGTCGAGCAGTTCTTC; CDR3aa: CASSGQGLAGVEQFF